These 17 T cell receptor beta chains came from one sample sequenced in a study of post-analysis software for immune sequencing data. Points from the study as a whole: When patients were compared with controls, a handful of TRBV segments were more frequent, TRBV5-6, TRBV5-1 and TRBV20-1 among them.

TCR beta cDNA libraries included unique molecular identifiers. Using its own MiXCR run on the PCR reads, TCRdb lists one record per CDR3 protein. The top ten hold under 7% of the sample, which has around 500,000 distinct CDR3 sequences, around 31% seen once. No antigen has been assigned to these receptors. The specimen sequenced was blood. The source of these receptors is a girl aged 2 to 17 with multiple sclerosis.

This clonotype was observed a few times. This rearrangement joins TRBV20-1 to TRBJ2-7; no firm D call. The CDR3 consists of 14 residues. Trimming removed 5 bases from V and 2 bases from J, with 16 bases in between. Germline values: CDR1 DFQATT, CDR2 SNEGSKA (reference sequence). As DNA, the CDR3 is TGCAGTGCTCAGACTGCTATGCCTCCCTACGAGCAGTACTTC. It translates to CSAQTAMPPYEQYF.

The rearrangement joins TRBV12-3 or TRBV12-4 to TRBJ1-2; a weak D match, TRBD1 (5 bases). Between the trimmed V and J ends, which lost 6 bases and 7 bases, there was a span of 15 bases. This CDR3 is built from 13 residues. The CDR3: CASSLGGFSGYTF. For the CDR3, the DNA is TGTGCCAGCAGCCTGGGGGGTTTCAGTGGCTACACCTTC.

The rearrangement joins TRBV2 to TRBJ2-1; no firm D call. The CDR3 runs 13 residues. Germline values: CDR1 SNHLY, CDR2 FYNNEI. V lost 2 bases to trimming and J lost 10 bases, with 12 bases between them. CDR3 region: CASSENAGIEQFF. In DNA, the CDR3 is TGTGCCAGCAGTGAAAACGCAGGTATCGAGCAGTTCTTC.

This clonotype has at least ten counts. One end of the junction fails to match germline, which may point to a read error. This sequence joins TRBV12-3 or TRBV12-4 and TRBJ2-5; either TRBD1 or TRBD2 may supply D (5 bases each). The CDR3 runs to 14 residues. The CDR3 sequence: CASSGGSYQETQYF. DNA of the CDR3: TGTGCCAGCAGTGGGGGAAGCTACCAGGAGACCCAGTACTTC.

This clonotype was detected only a few times. J is TRBJ1-2 and V is TRBV9; tentatively, D is TRBD1 (6 bases). The CDR3 is 16 amino acids. The germline CDR1 and CDR2 sequences are SGDLS and YYNGEE. Trimming removed 0 bases from V and 4 bases from J, with 16 bases in between. Here the CDR3 DNA reads TGTGCCAGCAGCGTAGTCGCGGGGGCGGTATCCTATGGCTACACCTTC. It codes for CASSVVAGAVSYGYTF.

This clonotype was counted a single time. V is TRBV14 and J is TRBJ1-2, with no clear D. Germline lookup yields CDR1 SGHDN and CDR2 FVKESK. This CDR3 spans 15 amino acids. Deletions cut 4 bases from V and 2 bases from J, with 14 bases between. This CDR3 reads CASSLRLGRNYGYTF. The CDR3 DNA sequence: TGTGCCAGCAGCCTGAGGCTGGGGAGAAACTATGGCTACACCTTC.

The chain uses TRBV12-3 or TRBV12-4 and TRBJ2-1, with 7 bases matching TRBD1. CDR3 size: 17 residues. V lost 8 bases, J lost 4 bases, and 17 bases stayed unmatched. For the CDR3, the DNA is TGTGCCAGCCTAAACGGCCTGCAGGGGGTTGGATACAATGAGCAGTTCTTC. Its translation is CASLNGLQGVGYNEQFF.

This chain links TRBV7-9 with TRBJ2-5; TRBD1 aligns across 7 bases. The length of the CDR3 is 14 residues. Germline V gives CDR1 SEHNR, CDR2 FQNEAQ (reference sequence). V lost 2 bases and J lost 2; bases outside the gene matches: 2. The CDR3: CASSLRGQQETQYF. The CDR3 nucleotides are TGTGCCAGCAGCTTAAGGGGACAGCAAGAGACCCAGTACTTC. Full variable domain (outside the CDR3, taken from reference TRBV7-9 and TRBJ2-5): DTGVSQNPRHKITKRGQNVTFRCDPISEHNRLYWYRQTLGQGPEFLTYFQNEAQLEKSRLLSDRFSAERPKGSFSTLEIQRTEQGDSAMYLCASSLRGQQETQYFGPGTRLLVL.

V gene TRBV3-1 combines with J gene TRBJ2-1; 8 bases agree with TRBD1. This CDR3 spans 15 amino acids. Trimming took 3 bases from V and 1 from J; bases not matched to a gene: 2. The germline gives CDR1 LGHDT, CDR2 YNNKEL (reference sequence). The CDR3 sequence: CASSQTGASYNEQFF. The CDR3 DNA reads as TGTGCCAGCAGCCAGACAGGGGCTTCCTACAATGAGCAGTTCTTC.

This clonotype was seen more than once but under ten times. The chain couples TRBV5-1 to TRBJ2-1; TRBD2 matches at 10 bases. The CDR3 loop spans 17 amino acids. J was trimmed by 0 bases and V by 0 bases; bases with no gene match: 3. From germline, CDR1 is SGHRS and CDR2 YFSETQ. CDR3 sequence: CASSLGERGGSYNEQFF. Here the CDR3 DNA reads TGCGCCAGCAGCTTGGGAGAGCGGGGGGGCTCCTACAATGAGCAGTTCTTC. Full variable domain (outside the CDR3, taken from reference TRBV5-1 and TRBJ2-1): KAGVTQTPRYLIKTRGQQVTLSCSPISGHRSVSWYQQTPGQGLQFLFEYFSETQRNKGNFPGRFSGRQFSNSRSEMNVSTLELGDSALYLCASSLGERGGSYNEQFFGPGTRLTVL.

This clonotype was counted at least ten times. The chain combines TRBV6-5 with TRBJ1-2; D is uncertain. Germline CDR1 is MNHEY and CDR2 is SVGAGI. The V end lost 0 bases, the J end lost 4 bases, and 3 bases lay between the germline ends. CDR3 size: 12 residues. CDR3 nucleotides: TGTGCCAGCAGTTACTCTGGCTATGGCTACACCTTC. Its translation: CASSYSGYGYTF.

V is TRBV2 and J is TRBJ2-3; no firm D call. This CDR3 has 13 residues. V was clipped by 8 bases and J by 0 bases, with 9 bases between them. Per germline, CDR1 SNHLY and CDR2 FYNNEI. The CDR3 nucleotides read TGTGCCAGCTTGGAAGGTAGCACAGATACGCAGTATTTT. Encoded protein: CASLEGSTDTQYF. Full variable domain (outside the CDR3, taken from reference TRBV2 and TRBJ2-3): EPEVTQTPSHQVTQMGQEVILRCVPISNHLYFYWYRQILGQKVEFLVSFYNNEISEKSEIFDDQFSVERPDGSNFTLKIRSTKLEDSAMYFCASLEGSTDTQYFGPGTRLTVL.

J is TRBJ1-6 and V is TRBV12-3 or TRBV12-4; TRBD1 agrees at 7 bases. CDR3 length equals 13 residues. V lost 8 bases to trimming and J lost 7 bases; unmatched junction nucleotides: 5. The CDR3 region is CASGTGENSPLHF. The DNA for the CDR3 is TGTGCCAGCGGCACAGGGGAGAATTCACCCCTCCACTTT.

To note about this clonotype: The germline gene is not matched at one end of the junction; a read error may be the cause. The chain uses TRBV7-2 and TRBJ2-3, with 11 bases matching TRBD2. Germline CDR1 SGHTA, CDR2 FQGNSA. This CDR3 is 14 amino acids long. CDR3 protein: CASSVLAGADTQYF. The CDR3, as DNA: TGTGCCAGCAGCGTACTAGCGGGGGCAGATACACAGTATTTT.

The chain employs TRBV12-3 or TRBV12-4 and TRBJ1-6; D is unresolved. This CDR3 has 14 residues. V shed 7 bases and J shed 7 bases, with 14 bases lying between them. The CDR3 here is CASTRRGPNSPLHF. In nucleotides, the CDR3 is TGTGCCAGCACCCGACGTGGCCCAAATTCACCCCTCCACTTT.

This clonotype was seen a few times. The chain employs TRBV7-3 and TRBJ2-3; D is possibly TRBD2 (6 bases). Germline CDR1 is SGHTA and CDR2 is FQGTGA. Trimming removed 7 bases at V and 0 bases at J, with 11 bases between. The CDR3 consists of 14 residues. The CDR3 DNA reads as TGTGCCAGCATGGGGGGTATGAGCACAGATACGCAGTATTTT. This codes for CASMGGMSTDTQYF.

This clonotype has more than one count but fewer than ten. This chain connects TRBV12-3 or TRBV12-4 to TRBJ1-1, with D unclear. Trimming removed 1 base from V and 8 bases from J, with 11 bases in between. The CDR3 extends over 13 amino acids. The CDR3 is CASSLGTLREAFF. The CDR3 DNA is TGTGCCAGCAGTTTAGGGACCCTTAGGGAAGCTTTCTTT.